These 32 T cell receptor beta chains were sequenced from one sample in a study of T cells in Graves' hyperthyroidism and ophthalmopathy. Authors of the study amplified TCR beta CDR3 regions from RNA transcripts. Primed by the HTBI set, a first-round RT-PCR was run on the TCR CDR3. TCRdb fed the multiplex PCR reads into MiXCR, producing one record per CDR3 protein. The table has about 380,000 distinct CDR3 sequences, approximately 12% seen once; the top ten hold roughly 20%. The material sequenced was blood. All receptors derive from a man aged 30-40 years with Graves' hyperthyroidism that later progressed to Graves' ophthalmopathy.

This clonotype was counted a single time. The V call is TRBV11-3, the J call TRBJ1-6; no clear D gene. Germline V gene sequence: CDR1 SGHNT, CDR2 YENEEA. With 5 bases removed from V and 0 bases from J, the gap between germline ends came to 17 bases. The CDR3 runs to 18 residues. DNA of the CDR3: TGTGCCAGCAGCACTACGGACTCCTCGAGCTCCTATAATTCACCCCTCCACTTT. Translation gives CASSTTDSSSSYNSPLHF.

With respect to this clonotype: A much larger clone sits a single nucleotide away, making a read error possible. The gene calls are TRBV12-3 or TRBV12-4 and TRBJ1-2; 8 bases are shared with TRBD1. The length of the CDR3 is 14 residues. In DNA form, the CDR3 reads TGTGCCAGCAGTCCAGGGGGCAGTTACTATAGCTACACCTTC. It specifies CASSPGGSYYSYTF.

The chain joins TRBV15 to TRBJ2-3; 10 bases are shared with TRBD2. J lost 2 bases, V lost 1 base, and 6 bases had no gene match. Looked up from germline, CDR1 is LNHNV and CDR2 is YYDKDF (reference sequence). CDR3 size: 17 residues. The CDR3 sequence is CATSRALGLADTDTQYF. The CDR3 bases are TGTGCCACCAGCAGAGCCCTTGGACTAGCGGACACAGATACGCAGTATTTT.

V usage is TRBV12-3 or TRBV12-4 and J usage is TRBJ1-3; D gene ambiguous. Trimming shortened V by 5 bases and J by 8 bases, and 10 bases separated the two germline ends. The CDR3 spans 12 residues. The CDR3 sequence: CASSHGWDTIYF. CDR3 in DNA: TGTGCCAGCAGTCATGGGTGGGACACCATATATTTT.

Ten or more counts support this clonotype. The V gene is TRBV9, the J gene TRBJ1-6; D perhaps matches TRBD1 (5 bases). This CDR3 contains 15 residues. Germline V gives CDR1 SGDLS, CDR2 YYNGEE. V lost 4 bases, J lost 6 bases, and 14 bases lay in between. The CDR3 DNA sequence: TGTGCCAGCAGCCCGCGGGGGGGGGGTAATTCACCCCTCCACTTT. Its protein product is CASSPRGGGNSPLHF.

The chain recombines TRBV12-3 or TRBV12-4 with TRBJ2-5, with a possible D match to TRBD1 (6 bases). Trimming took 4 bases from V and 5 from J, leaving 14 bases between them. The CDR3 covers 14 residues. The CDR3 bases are TGTGCCAGCAGTTACCCCTCGCAGGGGGAGACCCAGTACTTC. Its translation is CASSYPSQGETQYF.

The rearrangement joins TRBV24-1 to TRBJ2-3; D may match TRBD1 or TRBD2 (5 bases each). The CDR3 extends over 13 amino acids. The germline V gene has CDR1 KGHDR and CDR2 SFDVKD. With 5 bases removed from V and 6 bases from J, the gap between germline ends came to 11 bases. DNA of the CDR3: TGTGCCACCAGTGTTACGGGGACGGATACGCAGTATTTT. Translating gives CATSVTGTDTQYF.

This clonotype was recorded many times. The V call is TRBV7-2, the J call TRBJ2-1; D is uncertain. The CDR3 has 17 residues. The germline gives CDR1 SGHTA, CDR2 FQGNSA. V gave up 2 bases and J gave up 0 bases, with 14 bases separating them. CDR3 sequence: CASSLTGRAVSYNEQFF. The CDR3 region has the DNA TGTGCCAGCAGCTTAACTGGAAGGGCGGTCTCCTACAATGAGCAGTTCTTC.

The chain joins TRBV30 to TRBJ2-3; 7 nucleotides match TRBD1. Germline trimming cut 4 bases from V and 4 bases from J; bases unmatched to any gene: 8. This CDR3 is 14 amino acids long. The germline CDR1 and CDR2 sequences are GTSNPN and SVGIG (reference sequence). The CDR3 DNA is TGTGCCTGGAATTTAGGGGGCCGGGCAGATACGCAGTATTTT. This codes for CAWNLGGRADTQYF.

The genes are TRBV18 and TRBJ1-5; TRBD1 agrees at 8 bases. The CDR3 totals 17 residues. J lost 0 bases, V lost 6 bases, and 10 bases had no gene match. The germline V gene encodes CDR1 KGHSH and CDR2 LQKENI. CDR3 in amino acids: CASSPGQGFYSNQPQHF. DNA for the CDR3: TGTGCCAGCTCTCCCGGACAGGGCTTTTATAGCAATCAGCCCCAGCATTTT.

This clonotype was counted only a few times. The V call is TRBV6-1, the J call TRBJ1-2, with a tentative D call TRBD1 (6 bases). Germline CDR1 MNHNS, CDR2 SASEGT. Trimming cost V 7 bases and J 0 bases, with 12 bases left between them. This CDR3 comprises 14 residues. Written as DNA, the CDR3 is TGTGCCAGCACCGCAGGGGCCGCTAACTATGGCTACACCTTC. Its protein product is CASTAGAANYGYTF.

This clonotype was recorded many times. The CDR3 protein is CASRGGVGETQYF. The CDR3, as DNA: TGTGCCAGCAGGGGGGGGGTTGGGGAGACCCAGTACTTC. This chain links TRBV12-3 or TRBV12-4 with TRBJ2-5; 7 nucleotides line up with TRBD2. The CDR3 contains 13 residues. V gave up 6 bases and J gave up 5 bases; unmatched junction bases: 6.

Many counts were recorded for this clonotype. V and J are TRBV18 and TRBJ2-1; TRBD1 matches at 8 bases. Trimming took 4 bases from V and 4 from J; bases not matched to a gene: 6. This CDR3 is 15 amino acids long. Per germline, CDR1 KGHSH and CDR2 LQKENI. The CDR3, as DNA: TGTGCCAGCTCACTCGACAGGGGTTCGTACAATGAGCAGTTCTTC. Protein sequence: CASSLDRGSYNEQFF.

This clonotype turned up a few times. The CDR3 region is CASSSAGGRAGELFF. For the CDR3, the DNA is TGTGCCAGCAGCTCAGCGGGGGGTCGGGCCGGGGAGCTGTTTTTT. The V call is TRBV6-1, the J call TRBJ2-2; 9 bases agree with TRBD2. This CDR3 has 15 residues. Germline CDR1 is MNHNS and CDR2 is SASEGT. Trimming removed 6 bases from V and 6 bases from J; junction bases left unmatched: 8.

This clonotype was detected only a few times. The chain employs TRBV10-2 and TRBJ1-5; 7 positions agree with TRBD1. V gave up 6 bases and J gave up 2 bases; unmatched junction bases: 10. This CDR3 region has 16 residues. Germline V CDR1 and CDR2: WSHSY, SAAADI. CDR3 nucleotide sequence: TGCGCCAGCAGAACCGGGACAGAGGGGGGCAATCAGCCCCAGCATTTT. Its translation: CASRTGTEGGNQPQHF.

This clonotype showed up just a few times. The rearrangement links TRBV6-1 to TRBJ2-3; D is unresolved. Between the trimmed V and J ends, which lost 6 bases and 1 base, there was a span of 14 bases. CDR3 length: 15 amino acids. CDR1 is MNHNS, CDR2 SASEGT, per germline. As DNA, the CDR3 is TGTGCCAGCAGGGCACCGAGTGGGGGCACAGATACGCAGTATTTT. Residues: CASRAPSGGTDTQYF.

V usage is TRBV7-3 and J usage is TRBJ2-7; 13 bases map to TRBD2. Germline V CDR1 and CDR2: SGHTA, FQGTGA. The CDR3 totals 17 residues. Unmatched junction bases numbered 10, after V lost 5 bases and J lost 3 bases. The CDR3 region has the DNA TGTGCCAGCAGCCACCCGGGACTAGCGGGGCGCCGCTACGAGCAGTACTTC. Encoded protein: CASSHPGLAGRRYEQYF.

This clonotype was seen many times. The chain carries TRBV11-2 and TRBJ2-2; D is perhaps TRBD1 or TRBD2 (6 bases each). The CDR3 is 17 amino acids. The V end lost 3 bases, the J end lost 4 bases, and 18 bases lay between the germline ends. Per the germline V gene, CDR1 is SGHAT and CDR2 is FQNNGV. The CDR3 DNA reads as TGTGCCAGCAGCTTGTCTATAGCCGGGGGCGGCACCGGGGAGCTGTTTTTT. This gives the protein CASSLSIAGGGTGELFF.

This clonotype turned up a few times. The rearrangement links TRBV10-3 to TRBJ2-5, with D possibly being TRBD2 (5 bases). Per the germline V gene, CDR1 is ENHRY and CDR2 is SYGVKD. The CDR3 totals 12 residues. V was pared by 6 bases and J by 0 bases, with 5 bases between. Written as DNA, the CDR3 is TGTGCCATCAGCGGGGACCAAGAGACCCAGTACTTC. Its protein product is CAISGDQETQYF.

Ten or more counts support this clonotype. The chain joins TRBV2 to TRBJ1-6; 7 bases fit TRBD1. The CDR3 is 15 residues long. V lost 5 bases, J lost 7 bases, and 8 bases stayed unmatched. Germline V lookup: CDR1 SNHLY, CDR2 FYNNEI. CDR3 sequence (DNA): TGTGCCAGCAGTCGACAGGGTTCGGGGAATTCACCCCTCCACTTT. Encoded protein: CASSRQGSGNSPLHF. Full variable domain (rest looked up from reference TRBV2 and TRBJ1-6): EPEVTQTPSHQVTQMGQEVILRCVPISNHLYFYWYRQILGQKVEFLVSFYNNEISEKSEIFDDQFSVERPDGSNFTLKIRSTKLEDSAMYFCASSRQGSGNSPLHFGNGTRLTVT.

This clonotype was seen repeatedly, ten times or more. CDR3 loop: CASSLYRALNTEAFF. CDR3 bases: TGTGCCAGCAGTCTTTACAGGGCCTTGAACACTGAAGCTTTCTTT. The chain employs TRBV6-1 and TRBJ1-1; tentatively, D is TRBD1 (6 bases). The ends were cut back, 5 bases at V and 0 bases at J, with 13 bases in the middle. CDR1 MNHNS and CDR2 SASEGT come from the germline V gene. CDR3 length: 15 amino acids.

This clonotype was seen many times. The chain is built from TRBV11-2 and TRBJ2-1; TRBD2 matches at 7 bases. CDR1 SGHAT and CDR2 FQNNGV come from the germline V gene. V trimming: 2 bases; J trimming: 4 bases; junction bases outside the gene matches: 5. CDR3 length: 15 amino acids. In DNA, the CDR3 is TGTGCCAGCAGCTTAACGCGGGGGAGGTACAATGAGCAGTTCTTC. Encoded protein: CASSLTRGRYNEQFF.

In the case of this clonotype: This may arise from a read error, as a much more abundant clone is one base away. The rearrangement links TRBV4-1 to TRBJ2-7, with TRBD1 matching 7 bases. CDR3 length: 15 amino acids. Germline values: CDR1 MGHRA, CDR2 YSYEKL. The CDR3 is CASSQRDSGSDEQYF. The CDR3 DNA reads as TGCGCCAGCAGCCAACGGGACAGCGGCTCCGACGAGCAGTACTTC.

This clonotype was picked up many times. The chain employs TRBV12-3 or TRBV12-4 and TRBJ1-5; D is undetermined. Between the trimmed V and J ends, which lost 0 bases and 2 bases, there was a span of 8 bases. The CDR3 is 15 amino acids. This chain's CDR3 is CASSLAGNGNQPQHF. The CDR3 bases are TGTGCCAGCAGTTTAGCAGGGAATGGCAATCAGCCCCAGCATTTT.

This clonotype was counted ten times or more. The CDR3 region is CSANPSRGGRDEQFF. CDR3 nucleotides: TGCAGTGCTAATCCTAGCCGGGGGGGGCGGGATGAGCAGTTCTTC. The chain is built from TRBV20-1 and TRBJ2-1; 8 bases fit TRBD2. V shed 4 bases and J 8 bases; nucleotides not matched to a gene: 13. CDR1 and CDR2 from the germline V gene are DFQATT and SNEGSKA (reference sequence). The CDR3 covers 15 residues.

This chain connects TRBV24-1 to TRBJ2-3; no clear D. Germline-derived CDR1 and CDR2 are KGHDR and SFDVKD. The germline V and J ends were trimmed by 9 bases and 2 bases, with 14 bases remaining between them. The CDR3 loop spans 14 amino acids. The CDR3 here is CATQSIAPTDTQYF. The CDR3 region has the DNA TGTGCCACCCAATCAATTGCGCCCACAGATACGCAGTATTTT.

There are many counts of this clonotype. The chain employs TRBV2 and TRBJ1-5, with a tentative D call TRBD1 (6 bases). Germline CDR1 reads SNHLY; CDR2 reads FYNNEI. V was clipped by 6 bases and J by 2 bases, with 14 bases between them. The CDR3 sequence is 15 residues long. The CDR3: CASRDAGAGNQPQHF. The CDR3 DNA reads TGTGCCAGCAGGGACGCAGGGGCAGGCAATCAGCCCCAGCATTTT.

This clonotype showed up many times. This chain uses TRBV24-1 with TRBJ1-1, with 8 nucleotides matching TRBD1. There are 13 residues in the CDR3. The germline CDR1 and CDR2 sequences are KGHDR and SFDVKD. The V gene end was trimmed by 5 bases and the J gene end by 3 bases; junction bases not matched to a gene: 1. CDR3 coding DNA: TGTGCCACCAGTGCAGGGGGCGACACTGAAGCTTTCTTT. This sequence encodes CATSAGGDTEAFF.

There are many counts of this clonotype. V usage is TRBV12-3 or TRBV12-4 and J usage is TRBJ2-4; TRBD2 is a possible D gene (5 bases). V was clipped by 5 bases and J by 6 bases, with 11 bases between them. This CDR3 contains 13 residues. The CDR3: CASSHRGGNIQYF. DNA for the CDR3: TGTGCCAGCAGTCACCGGGGTGGAAACATTCAGTACTTC.

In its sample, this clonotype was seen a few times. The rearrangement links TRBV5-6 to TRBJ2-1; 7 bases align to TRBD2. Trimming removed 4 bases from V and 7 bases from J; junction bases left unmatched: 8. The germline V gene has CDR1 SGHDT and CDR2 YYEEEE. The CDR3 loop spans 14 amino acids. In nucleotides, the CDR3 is TGTGCCAGCAGCACGGGACTAACCCTGAATGAGCAGTTCTTC. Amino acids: CASSTGLTLNEQFF. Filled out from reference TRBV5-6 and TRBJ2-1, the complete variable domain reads DAGVTQSPTHLIKTRGQQVTLRCSPKSGHDTVSWYQQALGQGPQFIFQYYEEEERQRGNFPDRFSGHQFPNYSSELNVNALLLGDSALYLCASSTGLTLNEQFFGPGTRLTVL.

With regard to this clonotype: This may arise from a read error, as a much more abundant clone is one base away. The CDR3 region has the DNA TGCAGTCACTCCCATATCTACAATGAGCAGTTCTTC. Protein sequence: CSHSHIYNEQFF. J is TRBJ2-1 and V is TRBV20-1; D uncertain. CDR1 DFQATT and CDR2 SNEGSKA come from the germline V gene (reference sequence). The CDR3 contains 12 residues. Trimming pared 8 bases from V and 3 bases from J, leaving 11 bases between.

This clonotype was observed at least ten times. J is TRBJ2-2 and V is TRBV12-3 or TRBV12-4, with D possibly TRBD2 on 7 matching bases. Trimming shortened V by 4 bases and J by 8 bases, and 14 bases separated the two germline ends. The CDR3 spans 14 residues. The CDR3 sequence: CASSSGGASGELFF. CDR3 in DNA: TGTGCCAGCAGTTCTGGGGGGGCCAGTGGGGAGCTGTTTTTT.